The 21 T cell receptor beta chains below all came from one sample that was sequenced in a study of blood T cell repertoires in COVID-19. The repertoire was sequenced with immunoSEQ multiplex PCR; TCRdb's copy has only in-frame clones and lacks some. Of 130,000 to 150,000 clones listed, roughly 90% are singletons. The sample consisted of peripheral blood. The receptors come from a human donor in a cohort sampled during active COVID-19.

The CDR3 DNA is TGTGCCAGCAGCCCCCCGTCGGGGTCCTATGGCTACACCTTC. Its protein product is CASSPPSGSYGYTF. The chain combines TRBV5-5 with TRBJ1-2; D not certain. Germline CDR1 SGHKS, CDR2 YYEKEE (reference sequence). The CDR3 contains 14 residues. Trimming cost V 4 bases and J 4 bases, with 14 bases left between them.

As for this clone: The same CDR3 can be traced to other DNA sequences in this sample. The chain's CDR3 is CASSPTGNYGYTF. Here the CDR3 DNA reads TGTGCCAGCAGCCCGACAGGGAACTATGGCTACACCTTC. This rearrangement joins TRBV7-2 to TRBJ1-2, with 7 nucleotides matching TRBD1. The trim removed 5 bases at V and 2 bases at J, leaving 2 bases unmatched. Germline CDR1 reads SGHTA; CDR2 reads FQGNSA. The CDR3 is 13 amino acids.

In this sample, this clone turned up once. The V and J genes are TRBV20-1 and TRBJ2-1; 7 nucleotides line up with TRBD1. V shed 3 bases and J 9 bases; nucleotides not matched to a gene: 2. This CDR3 is 11 amino acids long. The V gene's germline CDR1 is DFQATT and CDR2 SNEGSKA (reference sequence). Here the CDR3 reads CSASRTGEQFF. The DNA of the CDR3 is TGCAGTGCTAGCAGGACAGGTGAGCAGTTCTTC.

The chain is built from TRBV7-3 and TRBJ2-1; 8 positions agree with TRBD2. Germline V gene sequence: CDR1 SGHTA, CDR2 FQGTGA. The ends lost 2 bases at V and 3 bases at J; junction bases unmatched: 0. The CDR3 extends over 14 amino acids. Here the CDR3 reads CASSLLAGYNEQFF. The CDR3 region has the DNA TGTGCCAGCAGCTTACTAGCGGGCTACAATGAGCAGTTCTTC.

In nucleotides, the CDR3 is TGTGCCAGCGCATCTTCTCCAGGTGGAACTGAAGCTTTCTTT. Residues: CASASSPGGTEAFF. The chain has TRBV9 and TRBJ1-1; no firm D call. This CDR3 region has 14 residues. Germline CDR1 and CDR2: SGDLS and YYNGEE. Trimming stripped 7 bases from V and 5 bases from J, with 18 bases between.

The rearrangement joins TRBV15 to TRBJ1-5; no clear D. V lost 1 base and J lost 5, with 9 bases in between. There are 14 residues in the CDR3. Germline-derived CDR1 and CDR2 are LNHNV and YYDKDF (reference sequence). The CDR3: CATSRGWGDQPQHF. For the CDR3, the DNA is TGTGCCACCAGCAGAGGATGGGGAGATCAGCCCCAGCATTTT.

The chain links TRBV6-5 to TRBJ1-2; a possible D gene is TRBD1 (5 bases). The CDR3 covers 15 residues. CDR1 and CDR2 (germline): MNHEY, SVGAGI. Trimming took 3 bases from V and 7 from J, leaving 18 bases between them. The CDR3 region has the DNA TGTGCCAGCAGTTATTCCGCAGGGTCCAAAGGTGGCTACACCTTC. As protein: CASSYSAGSKGGYTF.

The V and J genes are TRBV18 and TRBJ1-5; perhaps TRBD1 as D (5 bases). CDR1 and CDR2 (germline): KGHSH, LQKENI. This CDR3 has 14 amino acids. Deletions cut 3 bases from V and 5 bases from J, with 11 bases between. CDR3 in DNA: TGTGCCAGCTCACCGTGGGGGGAAGATCAGCCCCAGCATTTT. This gives the protein CASSPWGEDQPQHF. The complete variable domain, with remaining parts taken from reference TRBV18 and TRBJ1-5, reads NAGVMQNPRHLVRRRGQEARLRCSPMKGHSHVYWYRQLPEEGLKFMVYLQKENIIDESGMPKERFSAEFPKEGPSILRIQQVVRGDSAAYFCASSPWGEDQPQHFGDGTRLSIL.

The chain recombines TRBV19 with TRBJ1-5, with TRBD1 as a possible D gene (6 bases). V was clipped by 6 bases and J by 3 bases, with 15 bases between them. Germline CDR1 and CDR2: LNHDA and SQIVND (reference sequence). The CDR3 totals 15 residues. CDR3 in amino acids: CASSTGRQFNQPQHF. The CDR3 DNA follows: TGTGCCAGTAGCACAGGGAGACAGTTCAATCAGCCCCAGCATTTT.

V is TRBV7-6 and J is TRBJ2-1, with a weak D call TRBD1 (6 bases). Trimming pared 5 bases from V and 0 bases from J, leaving 11 bases between. The CDR3 extends over 15 amino acids. Germline V lookup: CDR1 SGHVS, CDR2 FNYEAQ. This CDR3 is CASSELDSSYNEQFF. As DNA, the CDR3 is TGTGCCAGCAGCGAGCTGGACAGCTCCTACAATGAGCAGTTCTTC.

This rearrangement joins TRBV6-6 to TRBJ2-1, with D perhaps TRBD2 (5 bases). Germline V gene lookup returns CDR1 MNHNY and CDR2 SVGAGI (reference sequence). The CDR3 loop spans 8 amino acids. Trimming cost V 7 bases and J 14 bases, with 6 bases left between them. The CDR3 region is CASNGEFF. CDR3 bases: TGTGCCAGCAACGGGGAGTTCTTC.

The chain is built from TRBV4-2 and TRBJ2-1; possible D gene TRBD1, 6 bases. Germline CDR1 is LGHNA and CDR2 is YNFKEQ. The germline V and J ends were trimmed by 4 bases and 5 bases, with 15 bases remaining between them. This CDR3 is built from 15 residues. The CDR3 DNA is TGTGCCAGCAGCCCCGTGGCAGGGGAGCACAATGAGCAGTTCTTC. Translation gives CASSPVAGEHNEQFF.

The chain recombines TRBV19 with TRBJ1-2; possible D gene TRBD1, 5 bases. The length of the CDR3 is 14 residues. V lost 1 base and J 4 bases, leaving 10 bases between the germline ends. Looked up from germline, CDR1 is LNHDA and CDR2 is SQIVND (reference sequence). The CDR3 sequence is CASSIAGDSYGYTF. Here the CDR3 DNA reads TGTGCCAGTAGTATAGCTGGGGACTCCTATGGCTACACCTTC.

V gene TRBV9 combines with J gene TRBJ2-5; tentative D call: TRBD1 (6 bases). Trimming left V 4 bases short and J 2 bases short, with 9 bases between. This CDR3 contains 13 residues. The germline CDR1 and CDR2 sequences are SGDLS and YYNGEE. In DNA, the CDR3 is TGTGCCAGCAGCCCGGGACATCAAGAGACCCAGTACTTC. It encodes CASSPGHQETQYF.

The chain uses TRBV19 and TRBJ1-5; D possibly corresponds to TRBD1 (6 bases). Germline V gives CDR1 LNHDA, CDR2 SQIVND (reference sequence). This CDR3 comprises 17 residues. Trimming removed 3 bases at V and 1 base at J, with 16 bases between. CDR3 DNA sequence: TGTGCCAGTAGTATTCCATGGGGGCGAAGGAGCAATCAGCCCCAGCATTTT. Amino acids: CASSIPWGRRSNQPQHF.

This clone was seen just once. J is TRBJ1-6 and V is TRBV6-5; TRBD1 aligns across 9 bases. After removal of 6 bases from V and 10 bases from J, the junction contained 10 bases not matched to a gene. Germline CDR1 reads MNHEY; CDR2 reads SVGAGI. The CDR3 has 15 amino acids. The CDR3 DNA reads TGTGCCAGCAGACGACCGGGACAGGGAGGATCACCCCTCCACTTT. The encoded protein is CASRRPGQGGSPLHF.

The chain uses TRBV2 and TRBJ1-6; 7 nucleotides align to TRBD1. Germline trimming cut 5 bases from V and 8 bases from J; bases unmatched to any gene: 6. The germline gives CDR1 SNHLY, CDR2 FYNNEI. CDR3 length equals 14 residues. CDR3 region: CASSYRGRDSPLHF. CDR3 DNA: TGTGCCAGCAGTTACAGGGGAAGGGATTCACCCCTCCACTTT.

This clone was seen ten or more times. This chain links TRBV14 with TRBJ2-1; TRBD1 agrees at 9 bases. V dropped 4 bases and J dropped 15; count of bases not matched to a gene: 10. Germline loops: CDR1 SGHDN, CDR2 FVKESK. The CDR3 is 13 residues long. Here the CDR3 DNA reads TGTGCCAGCAGCCTTCCTTCGGGGACAGGGCTGTTCTTC. Translating gives CASSLPSGTGLFF.

The chain combines TRBV25-1 with TRBJ1-3, with D hard to call. V was pared by 3 bases and J by 4 bases, with 16 bases between. The germline gives CDR1 MGHDK, CDR2 SYGVNS. This CDR3 is built from 16 residues. The CDR3 bases are TGTGCCAGCAGTGATTACACAGCTCCCGCCGGAAACACCATATATTTT. It is translated as CASSDYTAPAGNTIYF.

The chain recombines TRBV27 with TRBJ2-5; tentative D call: TRBD1 (5 bases). Trimming took 1 base from V and 5 from J, leaving 17 bases between them. This CDR3 region has 16 residues. Germline values: CDR1 MNHEY, CDR2 SMNVEV (reference sequence). CDR3 region: CASSLWGFDRVETQYF. The CDR3 DNA is TGTGCCAGCAGTTTATGGGGCTTCGACCGGGTGGAGACCCAGTACTTC.

The chain couples TRBV11-2 to TRBJ1-1; 7 positions match TRBD1. The V and J ends lost 5 bases and 1 base, in that order; junction bases with no gene match: 7. The CDR3 extends over 15 amino acids. The germline CDR1 and CDR2 sequences are SGHAT and FQNNGV. The CDR3 DNA is TGTGCCAGCAGCCTTTACAGGGGCCGGAACACTGAAGCTTTCTTT. It codes for CASSLYRGRNTEAFF.